This TCR beta chain was observed in a study of beta chain features in type 1 diabetes. About the study: Patient and healthy donor groups were alike in age, gender and cell yields. Whole-study results and caveats: For type 1 diabetes patients, VDJ junctions showed fewer insertions and more deletions. In all four CD4+ subsets, TCRB CDR3 length was significantly, moderately reduced in type 1 diabetes. PCR might favor shorter templates, equally in patients and controls.

This clone was counted only a few times. What it binds is unknown. The study reverse transcribed the entire isolated RNA, so it sequenced expressed TCRB transcripts. Some clones are missing from TCRdb's copy, which holds only in-frame ones; the method was immunoSEQ multiplex PCR. Counted here are over 200,000 clones, 11% occurring once; the ten biggest clones make up more than 0.015%. This clonotype originated in a man aged 25-45 years with type 1 diabetes. The sequenced material came from naive CD4+ T cells from blood.

CDR3 nucleotide sequence: TGTGCCAGCAGCGAAAGGGGGAACAGCGCCACCGGGGAGCTGTTTTTT. Encoded protein: CASSERGNSATGELFF. This chain joins TRBV21-1 and TRBJ2-2; whether TRBD1, the table's D call, matches the DNA was not checked. TRBV21-1 represents a pseudogene. The CDR3 has 16 residues.